The rows below give T cell receptor beta chains drawn from one sample of a study of technical replicates of blood from a few donors. Clones were read by immunoSEQ multiplex PCR, and TCRdb kept only the in-frame ones, dropping some. In the table there are about 70,000 clones, approximately 94% of which are singletons. The specimen was T cells isolated from PBMCs. These receptors were collected from a human donor in good health. Each CDR3 is given with its conserved first and last residue. Each record gives: V gene, clone size, CDR3 protein. Clone size is stated in some rows and not others, as once, few, many or a class when expanded.

V: TRBV27; size: -; CDR3: CASSDRRDSYSNQPQHF
V: TRBV7-9; size: -; CDR3: CASSFQNYEQYF
V: TRBV5-1; size: -; CDR3: CASSGLGSYEQYF
V: TRBV7-3; size: few; CDR3: CASSLTAGLAGHNEQFF
V: TRBV27; size: -; CDR3: CASSALTTGDEQYF
V: TRBV6-6; size: -; CDR3: CASSYSTDLLYNEQFF
V: TRBV4-3; size: -; CDR3: CASSQDLRGPEDEQYF
V: TRBV5-1; size: -; CDR3: CASSLAGRGRETQYF
V: TRBV11-3; size: -; CDR3: CASSDRGGNTIYF
V: TRBV19; size: -; CDR3: CASSIQGFHEQFF
V: TRBV30; size: -; CDR3: CAWKGQGLAKNIQYF
V: TRBV19; size: -; CDR3: CASTSGLAGGPSTQYF
V: TRBV19; size: -; CDR3: CASSIVPTGSGANVLTF
V: TRBV30; size: -; CDR3: CARQQGPGNTIYF
V: TRBV7-9; size: -; CDR3: CASSLGDSKGDTQYF
V: TRBV12-5; size: -; CDR3: CASGLLRSPREGNEQFF
V: TRBV9; size: -; CDR3: CASSGGGTEAFF
V: TRBV28; size: -; CDR3: CASSGRRDRPYEQYF
V: TRBV5-4; size: -; CDR3: CASSAEKLAGPYEQYF
V: TRBV6-1; size: -; CDR3: CASRTGGYSNQPQHF
V: TRBV6-1; size: -; CDR3: CASSEVGSQPQHF
V: TRBV28; size: -; CDR3: CASSLDYTQYF
V: TRBV6-5; size: -; CDR3: CASSHRGLAKNIQYF
V: TRBV11-2; size: -; CDR3: CASSSLLGAREQYF
V: TRBV6-6; size: -; CDR3: CASSYYDLAEETQYF
V: TRBV7-2; size: -; CDR3: CASSLERKPQHF
V: TRBV6-4; size: -; CDR3: CASSRGTGVYTEAFF
V: TRBV7-9; size: -; CDR3: CASSLEGGSYEQYF
V: TRBV27; size: -; CDR3: CASSSVGGEQYF
V: TRBV6-5; size: -; CDR3: CASSYSWREGYNEQFF
V: TRBV5-1; size: -; CDR3: CASSLGGEGYYNEQFF
V: TRBV20-1; size: -; CDR3: CSASELHEFF